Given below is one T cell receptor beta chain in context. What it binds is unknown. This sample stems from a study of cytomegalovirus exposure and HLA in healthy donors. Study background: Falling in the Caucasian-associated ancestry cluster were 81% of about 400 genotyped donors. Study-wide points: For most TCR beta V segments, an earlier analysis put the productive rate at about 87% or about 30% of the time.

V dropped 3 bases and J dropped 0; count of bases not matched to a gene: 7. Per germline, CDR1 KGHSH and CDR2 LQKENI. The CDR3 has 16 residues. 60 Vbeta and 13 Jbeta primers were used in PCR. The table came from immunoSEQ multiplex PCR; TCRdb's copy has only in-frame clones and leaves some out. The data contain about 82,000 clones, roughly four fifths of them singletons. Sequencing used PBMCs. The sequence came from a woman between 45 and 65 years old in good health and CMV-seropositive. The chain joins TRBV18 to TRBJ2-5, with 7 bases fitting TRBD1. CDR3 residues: CASSPKGGQYQETQYF. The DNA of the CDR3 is TGTGCCAGCTCACCCAAAGGGGGCCAGTACCAAGAGACCCAGTACTTC.